This TCR beta chain was documented in a study of T cell repertoires in cytomegalovirus infection. Note on this clonotype: The target antigen is unknown.

In TCRdb, the reads were re-called with MiXCR into one record per CDR3 protein. The sample holds about half a million distinct CDR3 sequences, under 45% seen once. This CDR3 region has 14 residues. Germline CDR1 is LNHDA and CDR2 is SQIVND (reference sequence). Trimming shortened V by 8 bases and J by 1 base, and 14 bases separated the two germline ends. The sequence came from a human donor in good health (CMV status not recorded). Some clones in this sample may be carry-over from other donors' samples. This specimen was cultured PBMCs, taken from culture after CMV antigen stimulation. V gene TRBV19 combines with J gene TRBJ1-1; D perhaps matches TRBD1 (6 bases). The CDR3 reads CASQGLMGNTEAFF. The CDR3 region has the DNA TGTGCCAGTCAGGGGCTTATGGGGAACACTGAAGCTTTCTTT. Full variable domain (missing parts from reference TRBV19 and TRBJ1-1): DGGITQSPKYLFRKEGQNVTLSCEQNLNHDAMYWYRQDPGQGLRLIYYSQIVNDFQKGDIAEGYSVSREKKESFPLTVTSAQKNPTAFYLCASQGLMGNTEAFFGQGTRLTVV.